These T cell receptor beta chains were read from a single sample in a study of blood T cell repertoires in COVID-19. Assay: immunoSEQ multiplex PCR; the TCRdb copy retains only in-frame clones and omits some. The sample yields approximately 32,000 clones, around 90% seen once. Material for sequencing was peripheral blood. Every receptor here comes from a man aged 55 to 69 with active COVID-19. Both conserved end residues are part of each CDR3. A D gene is named only where the DNA matches it firmly. Rows may omit the clone size; those that give it use once, few, many or a size class.

d_gene	abundance	v_gene	j_gene	CDR3aa	CDR3nt
-	-	TRBV5-4	TRBJ2-1	CASSVYRANEQFF	TGTGCCAGCAGCGTTTACAGGGCCAATGAGCAGTTCTTC
TRBD2	-	TRBV7-9	TRBJ2-3	CASFRLAGGPTADTQYF	TGTGCCAGCTTTCGACTAGCGGGAGGCCCTACGGCAGATACGCAGTATTTT
TRBD1	once	TRBV6-4	TRBJ2-7	CASRGTGGGNF	TGTGCCAGCAGGGGGACAGGGGGAGGAAACTTC
TRBD2	-	TRBV7-2	TRBJ2-5	CASSSGLAGARQETQYF	TGTGCCAGCAGCTCGGGACTAGCGGGGGCAAGGCAAGAGACCCAGTACTTC
TRBD1	-	TRBV9	TRBJ2-3	CASSVVGQGASDTQYF	TGTGCCAGCAGCGTAGTGGGACAGGGGGCGTCAGATACGCAGTATTTT
TRBD2	-	TRBV7-3	TRBJ2-3	CASRDPLRGDTDTQYF	TGTGCCAGCAGGGATCCCTTGCGGGGGGACACAGATACGCAGTATTTT
-	once	TRBV12-3/TRBV12-4	TRBJ1-1	CASSLGTLVEAFF	TGTGCCAGCAGTTTAGGGACACTTGTTGAAGCTTTCTTT
TRBD2	-	TRBV7-9	TRBJ2-1	CASTLDGGAIQEQFF	TGTGCCAGCACCTTAGACGGGGGGGCCATTCAAGAGCAGTTCTTC
-	once	TRBV2	TRBJ2-5	CASLGAETQYF	TGTGCCAGCCTAGGTGCGGAGACCCAGTACTTC
-	-	TRBV4-3	TRBJ1-2	CASSQVGGGGYGYTF	TGCGCCAGCAGCCAAGTTGGGGGAGGAGGCTATGGCTACACCTTC
-	-	TRBV2	TRBJ2-7	CASSPDFSSSYEQYF	TGTGCCAGCAGCCCCGACTTCTCCAGCTCCTACGAGCAGTACTTC
TRBD1	-	TRBV18	TRBJ2-7	CASSPGTGGPYEQYF	TGTGCCAGCTCACCAGGTACAGGGGGCCCCTACGAGCAGTACTTC
-	-	TRBV6-5	TRBJ1-2	CASRATGRGYTF	TGTGCCAGCAGAGCTACAGGGCGGGGCTACACCTTC
TRBD2	once	TRBV7-2	TRBJ2-7	CASRSSGGAEQYF	TGTGCCAGCAGGTCCAGCGGGGGGGCCGAGCAGTACTTC
TRBD1	-	TRBV4-2	TRBJ1-1	CASSQEGTANTEAFF	TGTGCCAGCAGCCAAGAGGGGACAGCTAACACTGAAGCTTTCTTT
-	once	TRBV9	TRBJ1-3	CASSPGAVRNTIYF	TGTGCCAGCAGCCCAGGGGCGGTAAGAAACACCATATATTTT
-	-	TRBV6-4	TRBJ1-5	CASRGRNQPQHF	TGTGCCAGCAGGGGGCGCAACCAGCCCCAGCATTTT
-	-	TRBV23-1	TRBJ2-7	CASSPGAYEQYF	TGCGCCAGCAGTCCAGGGGCCTACGAGCAGTACTTC
TRBD2	-	TRBV9	TRBJ2-5	CASSPIPGVGGETQYF	TGTGCCAGCAGCCCGATCCCCGGGGTCGGGGGGGAGACCCAGTACTTC
-	once	TRBV7-3	TRBJ2-5	CASSLTRQAGTQYF	TGTGCCAGCAGCTTAACCCGACAGGCGGGGACCCAGTACTTC
TRBD2	-	TRBV4-3	TRBJ2-1	CASSQDPAGGPGGDEQFF	TGCGCCAGCAGCCAAGATCCAGCGGGAGGGCCGGGGGGAGATGAGCAGTTCTTC
TRBD1	-	TRBV12-5	TRBJ1-1	CASGLVLGTGSRDTEAFF	TGTGCTAGTGGTTTGGTACTTGGGACAGGGAGTAGGGACACTGAAGCTTTCTTT